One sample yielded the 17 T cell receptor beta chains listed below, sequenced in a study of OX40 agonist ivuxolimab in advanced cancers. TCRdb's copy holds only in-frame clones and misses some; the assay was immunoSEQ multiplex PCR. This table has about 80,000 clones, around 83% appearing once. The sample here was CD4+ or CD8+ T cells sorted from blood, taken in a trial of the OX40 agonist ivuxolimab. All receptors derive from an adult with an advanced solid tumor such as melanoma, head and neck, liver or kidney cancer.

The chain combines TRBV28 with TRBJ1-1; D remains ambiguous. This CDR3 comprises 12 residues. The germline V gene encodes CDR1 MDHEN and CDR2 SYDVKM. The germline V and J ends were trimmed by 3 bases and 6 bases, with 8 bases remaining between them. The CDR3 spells CASSLAGSEAFF. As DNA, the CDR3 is TGTGCCAGCAGTTTGGCTGGATCTGAAGCTTTCTTT. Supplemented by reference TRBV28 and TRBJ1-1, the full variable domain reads DVKVTQSSRYLVKRTGEKVFLECVQDMDHENMFWYRQDPGLGLRLIYFSYDVKMKEKGDIPEGYSVSREKKERFSLILESASTNQTSMYLCASSLAGSEAFFGQGTRLTVV.

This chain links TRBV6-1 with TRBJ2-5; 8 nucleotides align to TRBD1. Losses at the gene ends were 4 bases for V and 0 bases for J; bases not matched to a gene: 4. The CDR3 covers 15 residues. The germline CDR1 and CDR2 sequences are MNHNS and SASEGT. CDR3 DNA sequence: TGTGCCAGCAGTGCCCAGGGGGCCTACCAAGAGACCCAGTACTTC. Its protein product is CASSAQGAYQETQYF.

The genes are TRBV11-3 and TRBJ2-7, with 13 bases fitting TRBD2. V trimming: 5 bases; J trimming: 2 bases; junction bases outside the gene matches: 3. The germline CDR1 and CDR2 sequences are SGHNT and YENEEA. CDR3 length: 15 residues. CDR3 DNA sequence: TGTGCCAGCAGCCGACTAGCGGGAGGAACCTACGAGCAGTACTTC. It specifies CASSRLAGGTYEQYF. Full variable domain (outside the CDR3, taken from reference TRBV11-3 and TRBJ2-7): EAGVVQSPRYKIIEKKQPVAFWCNPISGHNTLYWYLQNLGQGPELLIRYENEEAVDDSQLPKDRFSAERLKGVDSTLKIQPAELGDSAVYLCASSRLAGGTYEQYFGPGTRLTVT.

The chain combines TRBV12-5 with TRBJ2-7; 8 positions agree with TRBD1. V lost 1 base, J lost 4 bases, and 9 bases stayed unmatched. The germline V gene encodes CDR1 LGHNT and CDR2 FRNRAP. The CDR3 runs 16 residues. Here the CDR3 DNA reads TGTGCTAGTGGTTTGGCCCCCGGGACAGGTGTATACGAGCAGTACTTC. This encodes CASGLAPGTGVYEQYF.

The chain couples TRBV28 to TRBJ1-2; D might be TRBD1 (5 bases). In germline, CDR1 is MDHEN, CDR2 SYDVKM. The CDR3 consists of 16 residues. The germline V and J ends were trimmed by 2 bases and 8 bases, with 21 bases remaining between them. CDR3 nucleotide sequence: TGTGCCAGCAGTTTAGCGAACCAGGGCCACGGTCTAGGCTACACCTTC. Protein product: CASSLANQGHGLGYTF.

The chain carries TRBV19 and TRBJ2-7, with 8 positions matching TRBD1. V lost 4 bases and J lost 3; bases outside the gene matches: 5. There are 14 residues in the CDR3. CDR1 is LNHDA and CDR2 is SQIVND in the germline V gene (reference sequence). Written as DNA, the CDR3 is TGTGCCAGTAGTACGCCAGGGGGCGGCTACGAGCAGTACTTC. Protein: CASSTPGGGYEQYF. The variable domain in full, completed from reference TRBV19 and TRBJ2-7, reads DGGITQSPKYLFRKEGQNVTLSCEQNLNHDAMYWYRQDPGQGLRLIYYSQIVNDFQKGDIAEGYSVSREKKESFPLTVTSAQKNPTAFYLCASSTPGGGYEQYFGPGTRLTVT.

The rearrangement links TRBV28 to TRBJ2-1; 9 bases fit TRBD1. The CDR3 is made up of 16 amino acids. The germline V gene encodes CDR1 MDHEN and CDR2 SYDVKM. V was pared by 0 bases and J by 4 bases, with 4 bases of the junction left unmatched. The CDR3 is CASSLWGTGIYNEQFF. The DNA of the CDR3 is TGTGCCAGCAGTTTATGGGGGACAGGGATATACAATGAGCAGTTCTTC.

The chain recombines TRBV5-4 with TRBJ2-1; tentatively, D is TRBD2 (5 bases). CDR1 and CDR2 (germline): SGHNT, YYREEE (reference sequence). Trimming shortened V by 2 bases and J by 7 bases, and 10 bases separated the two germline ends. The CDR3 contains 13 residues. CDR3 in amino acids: CASSFGPGNEQFF. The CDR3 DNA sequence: TGTGCCAGCAGCTTTGGACCGGGAAATGAGCAGTTCTTC. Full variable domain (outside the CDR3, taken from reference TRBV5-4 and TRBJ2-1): ETGVTQSPTHLIKTRGQQVTLRCSSQSGHNTVSWYQQALGQGPQFIFQYYREEENGRGNFPPRFSGLQFPNYSSELNVNALELDDSALYLCASSFGPGNEQFFGPGTRLTVL.

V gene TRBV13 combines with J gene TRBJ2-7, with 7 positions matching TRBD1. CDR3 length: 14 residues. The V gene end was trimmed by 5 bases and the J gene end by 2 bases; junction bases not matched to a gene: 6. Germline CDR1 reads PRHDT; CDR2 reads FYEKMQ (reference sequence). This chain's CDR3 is CASSPGQRPYEQYF. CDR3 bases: TGTGCCAGCAGCCCGGGACAGCGCCCCTACGAGCAGTACTTC.

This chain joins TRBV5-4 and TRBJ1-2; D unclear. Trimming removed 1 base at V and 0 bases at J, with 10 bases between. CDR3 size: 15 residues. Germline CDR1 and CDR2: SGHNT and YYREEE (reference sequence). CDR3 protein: CASSLWSRSNYGYTF. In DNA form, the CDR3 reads TGTGCCAGCAGCTTGTGGTCGCGATCTAACTATGGCTACACCTTC.

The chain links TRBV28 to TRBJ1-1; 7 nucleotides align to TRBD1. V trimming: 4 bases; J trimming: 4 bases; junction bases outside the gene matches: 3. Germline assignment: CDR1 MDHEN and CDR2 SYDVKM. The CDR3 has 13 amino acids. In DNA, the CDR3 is TGTGCCAGCAGTTCCGGGACAGCCACTGAAGCTTTCTTT. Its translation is CASSSGTATEAFF.

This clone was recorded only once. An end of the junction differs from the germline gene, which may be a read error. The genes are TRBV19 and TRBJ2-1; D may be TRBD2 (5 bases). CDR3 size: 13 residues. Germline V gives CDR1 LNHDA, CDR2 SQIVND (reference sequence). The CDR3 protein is CATSPRGYNEQFF. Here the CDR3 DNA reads TGTGCCACTAGTCCCCGGGGCTACAATGAGCAGTTCTTC.

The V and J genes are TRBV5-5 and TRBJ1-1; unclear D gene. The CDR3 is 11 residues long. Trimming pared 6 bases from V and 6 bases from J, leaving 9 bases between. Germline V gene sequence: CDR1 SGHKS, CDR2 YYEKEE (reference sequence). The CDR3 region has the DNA TGTGCCAGCACCTTCGGTCCTGAAGCTTTCTTT. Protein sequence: CASTFGPEAFF. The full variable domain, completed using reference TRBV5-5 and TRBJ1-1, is DAGVTQSPTHLIKTRGQQVTLRCSPISGHKSVSWYQQVLGQGPQFIFQYYEKEERGRGNFPDRFSARQFPNYSSELNVNALLLGDSALYLCASTFGPEAFFGQGTRLTVV.

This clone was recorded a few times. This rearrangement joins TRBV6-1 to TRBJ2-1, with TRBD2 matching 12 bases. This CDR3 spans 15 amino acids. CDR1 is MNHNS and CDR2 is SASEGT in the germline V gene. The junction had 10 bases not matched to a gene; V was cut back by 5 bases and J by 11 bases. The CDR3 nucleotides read TGTGCCAGCAGTAGGGTAGGGCTAGCGGGGGGGCAGCAGTTCTTC. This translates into CASSRVGLAGGQQFF.

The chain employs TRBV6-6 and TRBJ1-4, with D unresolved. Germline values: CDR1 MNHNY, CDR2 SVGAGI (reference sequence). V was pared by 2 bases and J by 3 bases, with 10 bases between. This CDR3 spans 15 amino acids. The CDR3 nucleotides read TGTGCCAGCAGTTACAGGGCAGGATCTAATGAAAAACTGTTTTTT. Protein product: CASSYRAGSNEKLFF.

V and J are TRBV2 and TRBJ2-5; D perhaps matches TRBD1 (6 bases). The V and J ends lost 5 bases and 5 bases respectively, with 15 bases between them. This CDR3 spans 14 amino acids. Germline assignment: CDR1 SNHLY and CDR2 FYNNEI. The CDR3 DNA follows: TGTGCCAGCAGTTCTCGAGGGGGATGGGAGACCCAGTACTTC. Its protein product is CASSSRGGWETQYF.

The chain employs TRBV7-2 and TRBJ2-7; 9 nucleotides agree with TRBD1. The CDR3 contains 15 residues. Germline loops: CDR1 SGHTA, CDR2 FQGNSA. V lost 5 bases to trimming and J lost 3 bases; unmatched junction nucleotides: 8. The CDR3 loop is CASSQAGTGYYEQYF. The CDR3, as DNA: TGTGCCAGCAGCCAAGCCGGGACAGGGTACTACGAGCAGTACTTC. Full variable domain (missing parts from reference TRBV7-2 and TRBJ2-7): GAGVSQSPSNKVTEKGKDVELRCDPISGHTALYWYRQSLGQGLEFLIYFQGNSAPDKSGLPSDRFSAERTGGSVSTLTIQRTQQEDSAVYLCASSQAGTGYYEQYFGPGTRLTVT.